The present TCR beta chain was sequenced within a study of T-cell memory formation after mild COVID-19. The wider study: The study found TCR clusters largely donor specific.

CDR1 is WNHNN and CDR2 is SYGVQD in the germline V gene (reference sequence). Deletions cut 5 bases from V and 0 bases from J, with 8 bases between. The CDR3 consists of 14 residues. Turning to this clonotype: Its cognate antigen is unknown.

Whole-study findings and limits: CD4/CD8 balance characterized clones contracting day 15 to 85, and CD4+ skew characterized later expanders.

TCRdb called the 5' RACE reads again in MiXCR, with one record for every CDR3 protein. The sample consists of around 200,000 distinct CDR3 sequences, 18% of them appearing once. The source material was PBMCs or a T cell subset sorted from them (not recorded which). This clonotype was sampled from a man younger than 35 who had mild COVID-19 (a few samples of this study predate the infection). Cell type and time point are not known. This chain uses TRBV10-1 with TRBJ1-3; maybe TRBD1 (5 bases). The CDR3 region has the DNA TGCGCCAGCAGTCCGGGGGGCTCTGGAAACACCATATATTTT. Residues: CASSPGGSGNTIYF.